Detailed here is one TCR beta chain. Antigen specificity is unknown. The data derive from a study of cytomegalovirus exposure and HLA in healthy donors. Whole-study findings and limits: In a later analysis, parvovirus B19, influenza, CMV and Epstein-Barr virus appeared linked to several top co-occurrence clusters. For most subjects, TCR beta sequences were reported to predict HLA-A and HLA-B alleles with accuracy.

Germline V gene data show CDR1 as SGDLS and CDR2 as YYNGEE. With 0 bases clipped from V and 5 bases from J, the junction kept 6 bases outside the gene matches. This CDR3 is built from 16 residues. The PCR employed 60 Vbeta primers together with 13 Jbeta primers. Only in-frame clones appear in the TCRdb table, and some are missing; sequencing was by immunoSEQ multiplex PCR. Altogether approximately 90,000 clones are present, just under 70% being singletons, with the ten largest covering about 16%. The rearrangement joins TRBV9 to TRBJ2-1, with 9 bases matching TRBD1. The TCR was taken from a woman aged 50 to 65 in good health and CMV-seropositive. The sequenced material came from PBMCs. The CDR3 DNA reads as TGTGCCAGCAGCGTAGAAGGGACAGGGTATAACAATGAGCAGTTCTTC. It specifies CASSVEGTGYNNEQFF.